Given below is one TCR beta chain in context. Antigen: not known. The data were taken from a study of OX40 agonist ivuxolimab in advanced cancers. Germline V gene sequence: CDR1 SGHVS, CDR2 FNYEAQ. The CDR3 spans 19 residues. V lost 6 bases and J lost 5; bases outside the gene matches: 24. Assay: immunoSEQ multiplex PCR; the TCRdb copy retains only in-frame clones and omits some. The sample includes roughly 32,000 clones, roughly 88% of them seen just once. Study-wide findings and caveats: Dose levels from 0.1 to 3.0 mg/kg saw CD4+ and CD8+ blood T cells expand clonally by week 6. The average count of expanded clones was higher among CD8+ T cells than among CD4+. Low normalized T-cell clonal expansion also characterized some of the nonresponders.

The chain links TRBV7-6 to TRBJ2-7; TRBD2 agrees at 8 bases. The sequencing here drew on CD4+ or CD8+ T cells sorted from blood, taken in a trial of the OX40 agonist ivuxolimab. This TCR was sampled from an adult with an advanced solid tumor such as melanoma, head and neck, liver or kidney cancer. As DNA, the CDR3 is TGTGCCAGCAGTATTGTTCCCCCTCCCCAGGACACTAGCGGTCACGAGCAGTACTTC. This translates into CASSIVPPPQDTSGHEQYF.